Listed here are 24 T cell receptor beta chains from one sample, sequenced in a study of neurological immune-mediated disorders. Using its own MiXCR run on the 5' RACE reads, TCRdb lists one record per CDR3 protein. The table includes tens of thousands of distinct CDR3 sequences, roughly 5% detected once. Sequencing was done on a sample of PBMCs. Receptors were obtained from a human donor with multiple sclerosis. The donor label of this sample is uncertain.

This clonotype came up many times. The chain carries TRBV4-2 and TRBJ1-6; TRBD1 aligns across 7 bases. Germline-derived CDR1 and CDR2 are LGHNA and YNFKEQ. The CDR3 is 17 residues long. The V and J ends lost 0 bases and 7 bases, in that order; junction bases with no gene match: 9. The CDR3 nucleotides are TGTGCCAGCAGCCAAGAAGGAAAGACAGGGCCGAATTCACCCCTCCACTTT. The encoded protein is CASSQEGKTGPNSPLHF.

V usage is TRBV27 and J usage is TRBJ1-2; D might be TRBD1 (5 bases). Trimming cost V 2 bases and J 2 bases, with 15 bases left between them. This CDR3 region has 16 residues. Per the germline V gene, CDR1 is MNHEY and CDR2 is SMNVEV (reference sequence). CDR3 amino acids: CASSLKGTGRNYGYTF. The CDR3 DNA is TGTGCCAGCAGTTTAAAAGGAACGGGACGGAACTATGGCTACACCTTC.

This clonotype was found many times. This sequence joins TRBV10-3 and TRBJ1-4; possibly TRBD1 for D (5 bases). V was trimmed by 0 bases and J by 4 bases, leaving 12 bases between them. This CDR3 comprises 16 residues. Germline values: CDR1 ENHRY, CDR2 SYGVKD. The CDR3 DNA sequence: TGTGCCATCAGTGAGTCCCGGGGGGACCTTAATGAAAAACTGTTTTTT. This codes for CAISESRGDLNEKLFF.

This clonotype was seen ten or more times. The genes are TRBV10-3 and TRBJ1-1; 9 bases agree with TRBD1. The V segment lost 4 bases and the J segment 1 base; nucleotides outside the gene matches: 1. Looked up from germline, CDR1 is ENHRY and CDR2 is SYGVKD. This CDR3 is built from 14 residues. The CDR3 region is CAISADRGNTEAFF. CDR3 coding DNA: TGTGCCATCAGTGCGGACAGGGGGAACACTGAAGCTTTCTTT.

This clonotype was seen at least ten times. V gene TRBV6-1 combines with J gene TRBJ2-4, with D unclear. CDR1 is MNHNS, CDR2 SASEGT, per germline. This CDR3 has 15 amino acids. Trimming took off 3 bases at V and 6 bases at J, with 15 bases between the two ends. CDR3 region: CASSDLGRWGNIQYF. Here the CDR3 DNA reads TGTGCCAGCAGTGACCTGGGAAGATGGGGAAACATTCAGTACTTC.

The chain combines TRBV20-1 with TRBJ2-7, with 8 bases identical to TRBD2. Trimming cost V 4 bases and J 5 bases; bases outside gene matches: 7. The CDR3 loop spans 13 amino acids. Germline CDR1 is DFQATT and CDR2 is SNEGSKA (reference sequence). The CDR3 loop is CSAKRRGADEQYF. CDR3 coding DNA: TGCAGTGCTAAGAGGCGGGGGGCCGACGAGCAGTACTTC.

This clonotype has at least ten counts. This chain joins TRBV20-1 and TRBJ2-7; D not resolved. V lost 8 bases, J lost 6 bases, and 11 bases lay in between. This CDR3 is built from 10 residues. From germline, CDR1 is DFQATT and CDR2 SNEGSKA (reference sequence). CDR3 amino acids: CSTGRTEQYF. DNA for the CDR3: TGCAGTACGGGTCGGACCGAGCAGTACTTC.

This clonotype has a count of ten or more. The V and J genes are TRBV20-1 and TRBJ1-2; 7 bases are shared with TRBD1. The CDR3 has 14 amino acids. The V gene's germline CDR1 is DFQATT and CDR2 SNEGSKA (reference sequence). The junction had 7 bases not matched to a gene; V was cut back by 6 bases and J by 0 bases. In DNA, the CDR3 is TGCAGTGCCCGACAGGGAACCTCTAACTATGGCTACACCTTC. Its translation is CSARQGTSNYGYTF.

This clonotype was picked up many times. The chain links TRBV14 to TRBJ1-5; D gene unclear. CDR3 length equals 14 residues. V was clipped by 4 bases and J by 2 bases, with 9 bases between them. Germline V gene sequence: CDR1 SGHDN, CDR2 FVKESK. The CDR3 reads CASSLPLGNQPQHF. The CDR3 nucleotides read TGTGCCAGCAGCCTTCCCCTTGGCAATCAGCCCCAGCATTTT.

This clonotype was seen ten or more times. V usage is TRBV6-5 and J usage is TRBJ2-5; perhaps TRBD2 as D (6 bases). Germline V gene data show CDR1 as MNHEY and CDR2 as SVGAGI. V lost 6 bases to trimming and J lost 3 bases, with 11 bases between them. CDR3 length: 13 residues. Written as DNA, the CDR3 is TGTGCCAGCAGGAGTGGGGGGAAAGAGACCCAGTACTTC. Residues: CASRSGGKETQYF.

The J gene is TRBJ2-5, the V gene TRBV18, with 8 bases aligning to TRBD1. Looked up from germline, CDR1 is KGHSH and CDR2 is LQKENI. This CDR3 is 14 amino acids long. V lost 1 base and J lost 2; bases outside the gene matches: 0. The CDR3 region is CASSPRTGQETQYF. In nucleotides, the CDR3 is TGTGCCAGCTCACCACGGACAGGGCAAGAGACCCAGTACTTC.

CDR3 sequence (DNA): TGTGCCAGCAGCGCCCCCGGGACAGGAACTGAAGCTTTCTTT. It encodes CASSAPGTGTEAFF. This chain links TRBV9 with TRBJ1-1, with 8 bases fitting TRBD1. J was trimmed by 5 bases and V by 3 bases; bases with no gene match: 6. The germline V gene has CDR1 SGDLS and CDR2 YYNGEE. The CDR3 runs to 14 residues. Using reference TRBV9 and TRBJ1-1 for the parts outside the CDR3, the full variable domain is DSGVTQTPKHLITATGQRVTLRCSPRSGDLSVYWYQQSLDQGLQFLIQYYNGEERAKGNILERFSAQQFPDLHSELNLSSLELGDSALYFCASSAPGTGTEAFFGQGTRLTVV.

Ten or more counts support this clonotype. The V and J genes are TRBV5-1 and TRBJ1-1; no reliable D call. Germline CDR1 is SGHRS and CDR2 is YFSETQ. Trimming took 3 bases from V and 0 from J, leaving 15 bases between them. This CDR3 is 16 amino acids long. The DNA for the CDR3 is TGCGCCAGCAGCTCCTCCCCTGCGGCCTTGAACACTGAAGCTTTCTTT. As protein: CASSSSPAALNTEAFF.

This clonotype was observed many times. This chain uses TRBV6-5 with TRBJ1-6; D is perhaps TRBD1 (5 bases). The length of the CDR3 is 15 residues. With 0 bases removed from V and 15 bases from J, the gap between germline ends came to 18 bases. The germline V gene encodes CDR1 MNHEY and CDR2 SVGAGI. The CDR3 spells CASSYSRGGRQNLHF. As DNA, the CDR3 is TGTGCCAGCAGTTACTCGAGGGGCGGGAGGCAGAACCTCCACTTT.

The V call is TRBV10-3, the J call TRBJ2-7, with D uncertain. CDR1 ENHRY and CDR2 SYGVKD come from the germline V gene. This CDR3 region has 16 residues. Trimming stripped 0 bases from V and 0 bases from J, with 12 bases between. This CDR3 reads CAISESWFSFSYEQYF. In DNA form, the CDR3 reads TGTGCCATCAGTGAGTCGTGGTTTAGTTTCTCCTACGAGCAGTACTTC.

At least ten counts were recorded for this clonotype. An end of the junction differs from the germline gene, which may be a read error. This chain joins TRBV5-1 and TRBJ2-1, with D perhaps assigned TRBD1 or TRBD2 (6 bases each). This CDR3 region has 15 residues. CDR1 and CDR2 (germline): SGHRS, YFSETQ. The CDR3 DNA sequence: TGCGCCAGCACCTTGGGTGGGGGGCGCTACAATGAGCAGTTCTTC. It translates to CASTLGGGRYNEQFF.

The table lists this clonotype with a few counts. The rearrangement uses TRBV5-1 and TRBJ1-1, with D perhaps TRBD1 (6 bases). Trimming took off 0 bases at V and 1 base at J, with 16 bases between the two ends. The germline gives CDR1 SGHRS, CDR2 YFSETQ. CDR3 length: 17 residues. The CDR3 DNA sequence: TGCGCCAGCAGCTTGGGAGTGGGGGCAGGTGAGAACACTGAAGCTTTCTTT. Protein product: CASSLGVGAGENTEAFF.

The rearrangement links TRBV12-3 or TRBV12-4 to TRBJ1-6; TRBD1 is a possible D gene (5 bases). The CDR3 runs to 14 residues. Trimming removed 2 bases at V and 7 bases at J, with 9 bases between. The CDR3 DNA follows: TGTGCCAGCAGTTTACCAGGGTTAAATTCACCCCTCCACTTT. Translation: CASSLPGLNSPLHF.

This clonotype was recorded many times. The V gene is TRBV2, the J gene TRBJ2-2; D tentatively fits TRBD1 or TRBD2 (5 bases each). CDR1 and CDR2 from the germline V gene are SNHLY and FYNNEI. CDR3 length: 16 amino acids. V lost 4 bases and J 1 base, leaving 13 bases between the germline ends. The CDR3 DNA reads TGTGCCAGCAGTGTTGAAGGTGGGGGGAACACCGGGGAGCTGTTTTTT. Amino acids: CASSVEGGGNTGELFF. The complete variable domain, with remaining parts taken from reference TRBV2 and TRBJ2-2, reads EPEVTQTPSHQVTQMGQEVILRCVPISNHLYFYWYRQILGQKVEFLVSFYNNEISEKSEIFDDQFSVERPDGSNFTLKIRSTKLEDSAMYFCASSVEGGGNTGELFFGEGSRLTVL.

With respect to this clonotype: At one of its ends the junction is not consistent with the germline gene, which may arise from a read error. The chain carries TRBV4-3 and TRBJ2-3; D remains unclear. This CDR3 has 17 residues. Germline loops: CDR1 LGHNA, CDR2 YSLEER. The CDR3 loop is CASSEEALVESTDTQYF. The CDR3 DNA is TGCGCCAGCAGCGAAGAGGCGCTAGTAGAATCCACAGATACGCAGTATTTT.

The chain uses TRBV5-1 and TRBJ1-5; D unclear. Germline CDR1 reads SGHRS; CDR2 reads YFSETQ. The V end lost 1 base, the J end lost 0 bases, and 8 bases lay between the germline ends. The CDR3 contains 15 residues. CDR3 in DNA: TGCGCCAGCAGCTTGTGCATCCATAGCAATCAGCCCCAGCATTTT. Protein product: CASSLCIHSNQPQHF.

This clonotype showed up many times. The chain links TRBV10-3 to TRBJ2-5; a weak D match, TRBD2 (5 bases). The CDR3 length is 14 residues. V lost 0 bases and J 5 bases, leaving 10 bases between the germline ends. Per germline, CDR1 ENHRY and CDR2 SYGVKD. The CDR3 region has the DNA TGTGCCATCAGTGAGTCTGGGAGACGGGAGACCCAGTACTTC. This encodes CAISESGRRETQYF.

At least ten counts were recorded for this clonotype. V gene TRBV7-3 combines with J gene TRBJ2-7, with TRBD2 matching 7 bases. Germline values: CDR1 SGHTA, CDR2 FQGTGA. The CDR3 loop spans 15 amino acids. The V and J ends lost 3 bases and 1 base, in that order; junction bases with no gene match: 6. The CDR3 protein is CASSLISGPSYEQYF. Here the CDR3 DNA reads TGTGCCAGCAGCTTGATTAGCGGGCCATCCTACGAGCAGTACTTC.

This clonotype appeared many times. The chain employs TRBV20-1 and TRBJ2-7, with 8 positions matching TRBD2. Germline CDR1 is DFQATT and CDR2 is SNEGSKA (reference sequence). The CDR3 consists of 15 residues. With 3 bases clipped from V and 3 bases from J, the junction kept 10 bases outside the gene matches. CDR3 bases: TGCAGTGCTAGGAGGGGAGCGGGGGAACTCTACGAGCAGTACTTC. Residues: CSARRGAGELYEQYF.